These T cell receptor beta chains were read from a single sample in a study of vaccination and CD4 T cells after COVID-19. Each CDR3 protein gets one entry after TCRdb re-called the PCR reads with MiXCR. The sample shows tens of thousands of distinct CDR3 sequences, 40% of them seen only once. No antigens are known for them. The sample comprised CD4+ T cells from blood, cultured in vitro. The receptors come from a human donor who had recovered from COVID-19. CDR3s include the opening cysteine and the closing phenylalanine or tryptophan. The D gene is left open where the match is weak. Rows give clone size only sometimes, using once, few, many, or a class for an expanded clone.

V gene,J gene,D gene,clone size,CDR3 DNA,CDR3 protein
TRBV19,TRBJ1-1,-,-,TGTGCCAGTAGTTCCGCGAGGGACACTGAAGCTTTCTTT,CASSSARDTEAFF
TRBV20-1,TRBJ1-2,-,few,TGCAGTGCCAGTCCGGAGGGGGGTAACTATGGCTACACCTTC,CSASPEGGNYGYTF
TRBV5-1,TRBJ2-5,TRBD1,-,TGCGCCAGCAGCTGGGACAGGGGGGGTTCGGAAGAGACCCAGTACTTC,CASSWDRGGSEETQYF
TRBV12-3/TRBV12-4,TRBJ1-1,-,few,TGTGCCAGCAGTTTCGGGCTCACGAACACTGAAGCTTTCTTT,CASSFGLTNTEAFF
TRBV20-1,TRBJ2-7,TRBD1,-,TGCAGTGCTACGTTAGGTCCAGGACAGGGCTACGAGCAGTACTTC,CSATLGPGQGYEQYF
TRBV6-1,TRBJ1-2,-,few,TGTGCCAGCAGTATGGGGGTGGGAGGCTACACCTTC,CASSMGVGGYTF
TRBV4-3,TRBJ2-6,-,-,TGCGCCAGCAGCCAAGATATTTCGGGGGCTGGGGCCAACGTCCTGACTTTC,CASSQDISGAGANVLTF
TRBV10-3,TRBJ2-1,-,-,TGTGCCATCAGTACCGCGGGATCCTCCTACAATGAGCAGTTCTTC,CAISTAGSSYNEQFF
TRBV24-1,TRBJ2-5,-,-,TGTGCCACCAGTGATTCCCGGGGACGGGGAAGGGGAAGGCCAGAGACCCAGTACTTC,CATSDSRGRGRGRPETQYF
TRBV29-1,TRBJ2-5,-,-,TGCAGCGTTGTCCGGTCGGAGACCCAGTACTTC,CSVVRSETQYF
TRBV7-9,TRBJ2-2,-,-,TGTGCCAGCAGGCCAGGGGCGAACACCGGGGAGCTGTTTTTT,CASRPGANTGELFF
TRBV6-1,TRBJ1-2,-,few,TGTGCCAGCAGGGACAGCGGGGAATATGGCTACACCTTC,CASRDSGEYGYTF
TRBV5-1,TRBJ2-1,TRBD1,-,TGCGCCAGCAGCTTCCAGGGGGCCTACGACAATGAGCAGTTCTTC,CASSFQGAYDNEQFF
TRBV10-3,TRBJ1-2,-,few,TGTGCCATCAGTGAGTCCCAGCCAACTAACTATGGCTACACCTTC,CAISESQPTNYGYTF
TRBV20-1,TRBJ2-5,TRBD2,-,TGCAGTGCTACGACTAGCGGGCAAGAGACCCAGTACTTC,CSATTSGQETQYF
TRBV18,TRBJ2-7,-,-,TGTGCCAGCTCACGAACGCAGTACGAGCAGTACTTC,CASSRTQYEQYF